This TCR beta chain appears in the sequencing data of a study of PD-L1 blockade in urothelial cancer. Time point reported: peripheral blood 6 weeks after treatment start. The CDR3 length is 15 residues. V gave up 1 base and J gave up 1 base, with 10 bases separating them. The germline V gene encodes CDR1 LNHDA and CDR2 SQIVND (reference sequence). Generated by immunoSEQ multiplex PCR, the TCRdb table keeps only in-frame clones and is missing some. The table records tens of thousands of clones, approximately 80% of them present only once. The source was PBMCs, collected around atezolizumab (anti-PD-L1) treatment. J is TRBJ1-1 and V is TRBV19, with unresolved D. The receptor's source is a man between 65 and 79 years old with urothelial cancer. The CDR3 bases are TGTGCCAGTAGTATAGGGGCCCTGAGGAACACTGAAGCTTTCTTT. Translating gives CASSIGALRNTEAFF.